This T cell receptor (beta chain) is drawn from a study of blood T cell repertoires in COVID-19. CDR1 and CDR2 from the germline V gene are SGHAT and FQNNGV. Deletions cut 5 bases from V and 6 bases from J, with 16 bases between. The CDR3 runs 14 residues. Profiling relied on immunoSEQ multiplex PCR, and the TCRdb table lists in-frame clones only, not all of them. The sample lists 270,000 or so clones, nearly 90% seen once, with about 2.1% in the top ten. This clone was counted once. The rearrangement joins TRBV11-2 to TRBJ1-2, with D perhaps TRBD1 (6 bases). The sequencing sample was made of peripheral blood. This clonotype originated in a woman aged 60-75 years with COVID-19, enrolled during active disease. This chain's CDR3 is CASSPSWGGHGYTF. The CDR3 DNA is TGTGCCAGCAGCCCTAGCTGGGGGGGCCATGGCTACACCTTC.